These T cell receptor beta chains were read from a single sample in a study of cytomegalovirus exposure and HLA in healthy donors. Repertoires were generated with immunoSEQ multiplex PCR, while TCRdb's copy carries only in-frame clones and drops some. There are 130,000 to 150,000 clones in the sample; around 81% occur only once, and approximately 7% lies in the top ten. Sequencing was done on a sample of PBMCs. The receptor set was obtained from a man aged 35 to 55 in good health and CMV-seropositive. The CDR3 runs from the conserved cysteine through the conserved F or W. The order of the fields is CDR3 protein, CDR3 DNA, V gene, clone size, J gene, D gene. A D gene is named only where the DNA matches it firmly. Some rows mark clone size as missing; the rest say once, few, many or name a class of expanded clone.

CDR3aa: CAWSNWGGREDTEAFF
CDR3nt: TGTGCCTGGAGCAATTGGGGGGGGCGCGAGGACACTGAAGCTTTCTTT
v_gene: TRBV30
abundance: -
j_gene: TRBJ1-1
d_gene: -

CDR3aa: CASRLQGTGPPQFF
CDR3nt: TGTGCCAGCAGACTACAGGGGACGGGCCCCCCGCAGTTCTTC
v_gene: TRBV2
abundance: -
j_gene: TRBJ2-1
d_gene: TRBD1

CDR3aa: CASSLETSGRQDTQYF
CDR3nt: TGTGCCAGCAGCTTGGAAACTAGCGGGAGACAAGATACGCAGTATTTT
v_gene: TRBV5-4
abundance: -
j_gene: TRBJ2-3
d_gene: TRBD2

CDR3aa: CASSFPGHQYEQYF
CDR3nt: TGCGCCAGCAGCTTCCCGGGACACCAGTACGAGCAGTACTTC
v_gene: TRBV5-1
abundance: -
j_gene: TRBJ2-7
d_gene: -

CDR3aa: CASSKQGRTDTQYF
CDR3nt: TGTGCCAGTAGTAAACAGGGGAGAACAGATACGCAGTATTTT
v_gene: TRBV19
abundance: -
j_gene: TRBJ2-3
d_gene: TRBD1

CDR3aa: CASTMTGGSLGYTF
CDR3nt: TGTGCCAGCACCATGACAGGGGGTTCTTTAGGCTACACCTTC
v_gene: TRBV6-6
abundance: -
j_gene: TRBJ1-2
d_gene: TRBD1

CDR3aa: CASSLWGGPNTGELFF
CDR3nt: TGCGCCAGCAGCTTGTGGGGGGGCCCTAACACCGGGGAGCTGTTTTTT
v_gene: TRBV5-1
abundance: -
j_gene: TRBJ2-2
d_gene: -

CDR3aa: CATTGGDSYGYTF
CDR3nt: TGTGCCACCACAGGGGGGGATAGCTATGGCTACACCTTC
v_gene: TRBV28
abundance: -
j_gene: TRBJ1-2
d_gene: TRBD1

CDR3aa: CASSLVVGTGASYEQYF
CDR3nt: TGCGCCAGCAGCTTGGTAGTCGGGACAGGGGCCTCCTACGAGCAGTACTTC
v_gene: TRBV5-1
abundance: few
j_gene: TRBJ2-7
d_gene: TRBD1

CDR3aa: CASSFTRAWNTEAFF
CDR3nt: TGTGCCAGCAGCTTCACCAGGGCCTGGAACACTGAAGCTTTCTTT
v_gene: TRBV7-2
abundance: -
j_gene: TRBJ1-1
d_gene: -

CDR3aa: CASSLWDRGGSGYTF
CDR3nt: TGTGCCAGCAGCTTATGGGACAGGGGAGGGAGTGGCTACACCTTC
v_gene: TRBV7-9
abundance: -
j_gene: TRBJ1-2
d_gene: TRBD1

CDR3aa: CASSPGQGRVNEQFF
CDR3nt: TGTGCCAGCAGCCCCGGACAGGGTAGGGTCAATGAGCAGTTCTTC
v_gene: TRBV7-9
abundance: -
j_gene: TRBJ2-1
d_gene: TRBD1

CDR3aa: CASSQDRRVTEAFF
CDR3nt: TGCGCCAGCAGCCAAGATAGGCGGGTAACTGAAGCTTTCTTT
v_gene: TRBV4-1
abundance: -
j_gene: TRBJ1-1
d_gene: -

CDR3aa: CAIRVARQGVMNTEAFF
CDR3nt: TGTGCCATCAGGGTTGCACGACAGGGTGTAATGAACACTGAAGCTTTCTTT
v_gene: TRBV10-3
abundance: once
j_gene: TRBJ1-1
d_gene: TRBD1

CDR3aa: CASSSDRAAKNIQYF
CDR3nt: TGTGCCAGCAGTTCGGACAGGGCTGCCAAAAACATTCAGTACTTC
v_gene: TRBV2
abundance: -
j_gene: TRBJ2-4
d_gene: TRBD1

CDR3aa: CASIPGGASYEQYF
CDR3nt: TGTGCCAGCATCCCAGGGGGCGCTTCCTACGAGCAGTACTTC
v_gene: TRBV28
abundance: -
j_gene: TRBJ2-7
d_gene: TRBD1

CDR3aa: CASSLRGNTEAFF
CDR3nt: TGTGCCAGCAGCTTAAGAGGGAACACTGAAGCTTTCTTT
v_gene: TRBV7-3
abundance: -
j_gene: TRBJ1-1
d_gene: -

CDR3aa: CASSLDMRGSSYNEQFF
CDR3nt: TGTGCCAGCAGCTTAGATATGCGGGGCAGCTCCTACAATGAGCAGTTCTTC
v_gene: TRBV7-8
abundance: -
j_gene: TRBJ2-1
d_gene: -

CDR3aa: CASSLFRGQTNEKLFF
CDR3nt: TGTGCCAGCAGCTTGTTCAGGGGGCAAACTAATGAAAAACTGTTTTTT
v_gene: TRBV7-8
abundance: -
j_gene: TRBJ1-4
d_gene: TRBD1

CDR3aa: CASSSGLSSYNEQFF
CDR3nt: TGTGCCAGCAGTTCGGGACTCAGCTCCTACAATGAGCAGTTCTTC
v_gene: TRBV2
abundance: -
j_gene: TRBJ2-1
d_gene: -

CDR3aa: CASSEVVGGKTQYF
CDR3nt: TGTGCCAGCAGTGAAGTGGTTGGGGGGAAGACCCAGTACTTC
v_gene: TRBV6-1
abundance: once
j_gene: TRBJ2-5
d_gene: -

CDR3aa: CASSILAPPHNEQFF
CDR3nt: TGTGCCAGTAGTATACTAGCACCCCCCCACAATGAGCAGTTCTTC
v_gene: TRBV19
abundance: -
j_gene: TRBJ2-1
d_gene: -

CDR3aa: CASSTPRWPYEQYF
CDR3nt: TGTGCCAGCAGTACACCTCGCTGGCCCTACGAGCAGTACTTC
v_gene: TRBV2
abundance: few
j_gene: TRBJ2-7
d_gene: -

CDR3aa: CASSGFTSTGELFF
CDR3nt: TGTGCCAGCAGTGGGTTCACTAGCACCGGGGAGCTGTTTTTT
v_gene: TRBV4-2
abundance: -
j_gene: TRBJ2-2
d_gene: -

CDR3aa: CAIGVAGGQRDTQYF
CDR3nt: TGTGCCATCGGAGTAGCAGGGGGTCAGCGAGATACGCAGTATTTT
v_gene: TRBV10-3
abundance: -
j_gene: TRBJ2-3
d_gene: TRBD1

CDR3aa: CASSLGDRGRRETQYF
CDR3nt: TGTGCCAGCAGCTTAGGGGACAGGGGGCGCCGGGAGACCCAGTACTTC
v_gene: TRBV7-9
abundance: -
j_gene: TRBJ2-5
d_gene: TRBD1

CDR3aa: CASSPRPDRDSPLHF
CDR3nt: TGCGCCAGCAGCCCACGACCAGACAGGGATTCACCCCTCCACTTT
v_gene: TRBV5-1
abundance: -
j_gene: TRBJ1-6
d_gene: TRBD1

CDR3aa: CASSTIDGREQYF
CDR3nt: TGTGCCAGCAGCACCATCGACGGGAGGGAGCAGTACTTC
v_gene: TRBV9
abundance: -
j_gene: TRBJ2-7
d_gene: TRBD2

CDR3aa: CASSFGDISNIQYF
CDR3nt: TGTGCCAGCAGCTTTGGGGACATTTCAAACATTCAGTACTTC
v_gene: TRBV5-6
abundance: few
j_gene: TRBJ2-4
d_gene: -